Only a few counts were recorded for the clone carrying this TCR beta chain. Trimming cost V 5 bases and J 1 base, with 11 bases left between them. The CDR3 is 14 residues long. Germline V gene lookup returns CDR1 MNHNY and CDR2 SVGAGI (reference sequence). TCRdb processed the reads anew with MiXCR; each CDR3 protein has one entry. The table lists 350,000 to 500,000 distinct CDR3 sequences, 25% to 40% of them singletons. The sample is drawn from a study of T cell repertoires in cytomegalovirus infection. This chain links TRBV6-6 with TRBJ1-2; no reliable D call. Sequenced material: PBMCs. The receptor was isolated from a human donor in good health (CMV status not recorded). Some clones in this sample may be carry-over from other donors' samples. CDR3 residues: CASSDAGSNYGYTF. CDR3 sequence (DNA): TGTGCCAGCAGTGATGCTGGGAGTAACTATGGCTACACCTTC.